The entry below gives a single TCR beta chain sequence along with its context. Its antigen is unidentified. The record originates from a study of cytomegalovirus exposure and HLA in healthy donors. Study at large: Previous work identified roughly 120 million unique TCR beta sequences from around 200 million T cells.

Study-level results: A later analysis reportedly identified an Asian-associated ancestry cluster as carrying fewer N-insertions than the roughly 670-donor mean. Across donors, most TCRs were seen rarely, yet some public ones were widespread.

Vbeta (60) and Jbeta (13) primers were used in the PCR. Data came from immunoSEQ multiplex PCR; TCRdb stores just in-frame clones and leaves some out. The profile shows a few hundred thousand clones, approximately 80% of them singletons. J lost 3 bases, V lost 2 bases, and 5 bases had no gene match. The germline CDR1 and CDR2 sequences are GTSNPN and SVGIG (reference sequence). This CDR3 has 15 amino acids. When sampled, the donors appeared nominally healthy, though they likely had unrecorded immune exposures. Sequenced material: PBMCs. This chain connects TRBV30 to TRBJ2-2; 8 nucleotides align to TRBD2. The receptor comes from a girl aged 2-10 years in good health and CMV-seronegative. The DNA of the CDR3 is TGTGCCTGGAGTCGTCGGGAGGGCGACACCGGGGAGCTGTTTTTT. Its translation is CAWSRREGDTGELFF. Filled out from reference TRBV30 and TRBJ2-2, the complete variable domain reads SQTIHQWPATLVQPVGSPLSLECTVEGTSNPNLYWYRQAAGRGLQLLFYSVGIGQISSEVPQNLSASRPQDRQFILSSKKLLLSDSGFYLCAWSRREGDTGELFFGEGSRLTVL.